This T cell receptor beta chain comes out of a study of vaccination and CD4 T cells after COVID-19. Findings and caveats of the study: For SARS-CoV-2-reactive clonotypes, the median went from about 22 to 38, a nonsignificant increase.

Note on this clonotype: Its specificity is not known.

Sequencing of DNA taken from cultured CD4+ T cells relied on the Oncomine TCR Beta short-read assay. Once CD4+ T cells had been cultured, genomic DNA was extracted from them. TCRdb processed the PCR reads anew with MiXCR; each CDR3 protein has one entry. Of about 16,000 distinct CDR3 sequences in the sample, 45% to 65% were seen once. Treatment in this sample: approximately 9-day PBMC culture with coronavirus spike peptide pools or control peptides (ViraFEST assay). ViraFEST sequenced TCRs after peptide-pool expansion of antigen-specific T cells. This receptor was taken from a human donor who had recovered from COVID-19. Sequencing used CD4+ T cells from blood, cultured in vitro, obtained before SARS-CoV-2 vaccination.

The CDR3 loop reads CGGARADTGELFF. CDR3 DNA sequence: TGCGGAGGGGCGCGGGCCGACACCGGGGAGCTGTTTTTT. This rearrangement joins TRBV20-1 to TRBJ2-2; possible D gene TRBD2, 6 bases. CDR3 size: 13 residues. Germline V lookup: CDR1 DFQATT, CDR2 SNEGSKA (reference sequence).